This is a list of T cell receptor beta chains from one sample in a study of CD4+ T cells in melanoma. Method: immunoSEQ multiplex PCR; TCRdb's copy keeps in-frame clones and lacks some. The table includes roughly 12,000 clones, about 70% detected once. What was sequenced was cells from a culture (not recorded whether cultured in vitro). Receptor source: a human donor with melanoma. Both conserved end residues are part of each CDR3.

j_gene: TRBJ2-3; v_gene: TRBV4-2; CDR3aa: CASSQDPSGAPDTQYF
j_gene: TRBJ1-1; v_gene: TRBV14; CDR3aa: CASSQALLRQGETFF
j_gene: TRBJ2-2; v_gene: TRBV7-9; CDR3aa: CASSPNRGQGGELFF
j_gene: TRBJ1-5; v_gene: TRBV6-1; CDR3aa: CASSRGQSDQPQHF
j_gene: TRBJ1-2; v_gene: TRBV6-5; CDR3aa: CASSGDRSYGYTF
j_gene: TRBJ1-2; v_gene: TRBV5-1; CDR3aa: CASGLDSGRSKGYTF
j_gene: TRBJ1-2; v_gene: TRBV7-8; CDR3aa: CASSSETGYGGYTF
j_gene: TRBJ1-2; v_gene: TRBV7-2; CDR3aa: CASSLEGYGYTF
j_gene: TRBJ2-7; v_gene: TRBV6-5; CDR3aa: CASSYSRFGAGYEQYF
j_gene: TRBJ1-1; v_gene: TRBV10-3; CDR3aa: CASRQPQGHGNTEAFF
j_gene: TRBJ2-7; v_gene: TRBV5-6; CDR3aa: CASSVSASYEQYF
j_gene: TRBJ1-1; v_gene: TRBV7-9; CDR3aa: CASSPWDGNTEAFF
j_gene: TRBJ1-3; v_gene: TRBV7-8; CDR3aa: CASSLSAIGNTIYF
j_gene: TRBJ2-7; v_gene: TRBV9; CDR3aa: CASSVTSGVHEQYF
j_gene: TRBJ1-1; v_gene: TRBV5-6; CDR3aa: CASSLGVTGVGTEAFF
j_gene: TRBJ1-1; v_gene: TRBV11-2; CDR3aa: CASSLGTGLVAFF
j_gene: TRBJ2-2; v_gene: TRBV5-1; CDR3aa: CASSGISPGELFF
j_gene: TRBJ2-5; v_gene: TRBV5-1; CDR3aa: CASTDGGAGETQYF
j_gene: TRBJ2-7; v_gene: TRBV6-6; CDR3aa: CASSYLRTGYEQYF
j_gene: TRBJ2-7; v_gene: TRBV12-5; CDR3aa: CASGLKGGSEQYF
j_gene: TRBJ2-1; v_gene: TRBV5-1; CDR3aa: CASSLDLSDGEQFF
j_gene: TRBJ1-2; v_gene: TRBV30; CDR3aa: CAWSRQLYGYTF
j_gene: TRBJ2-5; v_gene: TRBV4-1; CDR3aa: CASSHPDRDQETQYF
j_gene: TRBJ2-7; v_gene: TRBV27; CDR3aa: CASGSGTGSYEQYF
j_gene: TRBJ2-2; v_gene: TRBV5-1; CDR3aa: CASSLGYTTGELFF
j_gene: TRBJ2-1; v_gene: TRBV5-1; CDR3aa: CASSPRAGSSYNEQFF
j_gene: TRBJ1-2; v_gene: TRBV27; CDR3aa: CASSLSGGGYTF
j_gene: TRBJ1-2; v_gene: TRBV6-5; CDR3aa: CASSYVGYYGYTF
j_gene: TRBJ1-1; v_gene: TRBV5-1; CDR3aa: CASSSGPGDTEAFF
j_gene: TRBJ1-1; v_gene: TRBV7-9; CDR3aa: CASSTTSRGANTEAFF
j_gene: TRBJ1-1; v_gene: TRBV6-5; CDR3aa: CASNKRGVNTEAFF
j_gene: TRBJ2-7; v_gene: TRBV5-6; CDR3aa: CASSLGPSGDSYEQYF
j_gene: TRBJ2-7; v_gene: TRBV6-1; CDR3aa: CASRGPILSYEQYF
j_gene: TRBJ2-3; v_gene: TRBV27; CDR3aa: CASSPLTRTDTQYF
j_gene: TRBJ1-2; v_gene: TRBV5-1; CDR3aa: CASSLGQGNYGYTF
j_gene: TRBJ1-3; v_gene: TRBV5-5; CDR3aa: CASSSYVGGSGNTIYF
j_gene: TRBJ1-2; v_gene: TRBV7-7; CDR3aa: CASSFLANYGYTF
j_gene: TRBJ2-1; v_gene: TRBV6-5; CDR3aa: CASSFDRGAGNEQFF
j_gene: TRBJ2-1; v_gene: TRBV4-2; CDR3aa: CASSPDGSYNEQFF
j_gene: TRBJ2-2; v_gene: TRBV18; CDR3aa: CASSPGRETGELFF
j_gene: TRBJ1-2; v_gene: TRBV5-1; CDR3aa: CASSFAPPGAGQGYGYTF
j_gene: TRBJ1-1; v_gene: TRBV18; CDR3aa: CASSRTVNTEAFF
j_gene: TRBJ1-1; v_gene: TRBV7-3; CDR3aa: CASSLRGPATEAFF
j_gene: TRBJ2-7; v_gene: TRBV4-1; CDR3aa: CASSQGGLPFGGEQYF